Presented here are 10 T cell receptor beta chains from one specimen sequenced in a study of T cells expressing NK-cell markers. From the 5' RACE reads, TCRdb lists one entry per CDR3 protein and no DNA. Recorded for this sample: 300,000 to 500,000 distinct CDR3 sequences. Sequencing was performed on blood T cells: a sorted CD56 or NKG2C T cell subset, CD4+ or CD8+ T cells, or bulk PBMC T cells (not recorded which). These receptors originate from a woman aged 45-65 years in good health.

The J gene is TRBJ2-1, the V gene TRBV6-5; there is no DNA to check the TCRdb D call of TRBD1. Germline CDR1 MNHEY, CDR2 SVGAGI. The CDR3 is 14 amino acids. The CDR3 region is CASSTYPGFNEQFF.

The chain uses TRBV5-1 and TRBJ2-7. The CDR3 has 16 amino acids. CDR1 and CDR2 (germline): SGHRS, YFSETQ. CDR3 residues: CASSLDLAGPLYEQYF.

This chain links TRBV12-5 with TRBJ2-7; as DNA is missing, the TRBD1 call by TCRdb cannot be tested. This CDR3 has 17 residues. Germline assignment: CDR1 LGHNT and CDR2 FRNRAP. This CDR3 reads CASGLSLRGRGSYEQYF.

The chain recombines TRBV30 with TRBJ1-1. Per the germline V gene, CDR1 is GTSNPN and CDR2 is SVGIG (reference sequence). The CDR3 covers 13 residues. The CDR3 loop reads CAWSIGANTEAFF. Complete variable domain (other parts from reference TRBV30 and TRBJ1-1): SQTIHQWPATLVQPVGSPLSLECTVEGTSNPNLYWYRQAAGRGLQLLFYSVGIGQISSEVPQNLSASRPQDRQFILSSKKLLLSDSGFYLCAWSIGANTEAFFGQGTRLTVV.

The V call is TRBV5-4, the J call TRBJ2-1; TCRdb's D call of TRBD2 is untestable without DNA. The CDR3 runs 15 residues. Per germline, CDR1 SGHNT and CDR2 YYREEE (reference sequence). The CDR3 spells CASNYAGTSGNEQFF.

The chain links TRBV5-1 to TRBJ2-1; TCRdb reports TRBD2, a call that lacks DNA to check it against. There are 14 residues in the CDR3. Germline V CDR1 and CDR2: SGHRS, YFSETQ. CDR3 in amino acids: CASSLRLAGAEQFF.

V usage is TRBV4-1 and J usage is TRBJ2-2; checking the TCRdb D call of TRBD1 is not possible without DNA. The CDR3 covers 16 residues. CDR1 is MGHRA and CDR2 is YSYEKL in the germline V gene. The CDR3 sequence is CASSQVGGVISGELFF.

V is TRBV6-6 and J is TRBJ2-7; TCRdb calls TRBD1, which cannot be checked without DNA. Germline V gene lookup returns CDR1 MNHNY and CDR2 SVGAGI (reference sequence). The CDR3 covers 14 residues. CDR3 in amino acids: CASGNRQGAAEQYF.

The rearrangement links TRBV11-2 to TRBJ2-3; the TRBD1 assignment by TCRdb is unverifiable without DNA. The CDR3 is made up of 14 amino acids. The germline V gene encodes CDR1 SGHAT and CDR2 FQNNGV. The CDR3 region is CASRVGGLADTQYF.

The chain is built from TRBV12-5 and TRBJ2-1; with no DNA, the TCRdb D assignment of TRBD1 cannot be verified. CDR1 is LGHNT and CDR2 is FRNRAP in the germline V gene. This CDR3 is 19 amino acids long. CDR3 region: CASGLVMGPGTASYNEQFF.